The 32 T cell receptor beta chains below were found in one sample sequenced in a study of cytomegalovirus exposure and HLA in healthy donors (dated by TCRdb to the late 2010s). Libraries were made using the immunoSEQ multiplex PCR assay. The multiplex PCR relied on a mix of 60 forward primers for TCR Vbeta segments and 13 reverse primers for TCR Jbeta segments. TCRdb's version of the immuneACCESS table is confined to in-frame rearrangements and falls short of the full clone set. An unresolved V gene accounts for under half of the shortfall where checked; the remainder is of unknown origin. The sample table shows under 200,000 clones, and 55% to 70% are seen once. Less than 3.5% of the sample lies in the top ten. The sample was PBMCs. The source is a woman in her forties in good health and CMV-seropositive.

A word on this clone: One junction end disagrees with the germline gene, perhaps due to a read error. The chain has TRBV19 and TRBJ1-5; D remains ambiguous. The germline CDR1 and CDR2 sequences are LNHDA and SQIVND (reference sequence). The CDR3 runs to 17 residues. CDR3 sequence reads: CASTIMGGLDSNQPQHF. CDR3 sequence (DNA): TGTGCCAGTACTATAATGGGAGGGCTGGATAGCAATCAGCCCCAGCATTTT.

This chain connects TRBV6-5 to TRBJ2-7; the match to TRBD1 covers 8 bases. The V segment lost 2 bases and the J segment 2 bases; nucleotides outside the gene matches: 5. The CDR3 totals 15 residues. Per germline, CDR1 MNHEY and CDR2 SVGAGI. CDR3 bases: TGTGCCAGCAGTTACAGAGGGACAGGTCCCTACGAGCAGTACTTC. This encodes CASSYRGTGPYEQYF.

The chain carries TRBV29-1 and TRBJ2-2; 7 bases are shared with TRBD2. Trimming cost V 7 bases and J 6 bases; bases outside gene matches: 17. Germline V gene data show CDR1 as SQVTM and CDR2 as ANQGSEA. The CDR3 runs to 16 residues. CDR3 in DNA: TGCAGCGCCGGAGCCAAGCGGGATTCCCGTGCCGGGGAGCTGTTTTTT. This codes for CSAGAKRDSRAGELFF.

Concerning this clone: One junction end disagrees with the germline gene, perhaps due to a read error. The chain is built from TRBV27 and TRBJ1-2; maybe TRBD1 (6 bases). Germline V gives CDR1 MNHEY, CDR2 SMNVEV (reference sequence). There are 13 residues in the CDR3. The CDR3: CASSLSIRGGYPF. In DNA form, the CDR3 reads TGTGCCAGCAGTTTATCGATCAGGGGCGGCTACCCCTTC.

The table lists this clone with a few counts. The rearrangement uses TRBV7-3 and TRBJ2-1; 7 bases line up with TRBD1. The CDR3 is 13 amino acids. Per germline, CDR1 SGHTA and CDR2 FQGTGA. The J segment lost 4 bases and the V segment lost 5 bases, leaving 2 bases of the junction unmatched. CDR3 bases: TGTGCCAGCAGCCAACAGGGGTACAATGAGCAGTTCTTC. It yields the protein CASSQQGYNEQFF.

This clone came up a few times. The genes are TRBV4-1 and TRBJ1-4, with 7 bases aligning to TRBD1. Germline V CDR1 and CDR2: MGHRA, YSYEKL. The CDR3 runs to 15 residues. The junction had 7 bases not matched to a gene; V was cut back by 4 bases and J by 5 bases. The chain's CDR3 is CASSRLTGLNEKLFF. As DNA, the CDR3 is TGCGCCAGCAGCCGGCTGACAGGGTTGAATGAAAAACTGTTTTTT.

V and J are TRBV28 and TRBJ1-2; 7 nucleotides agree with TRBD1. Trimming took 4 bases from V and 3 from J; bases not matched to a gene: 5. CDR1 and CDR2 (germline): MDHEN, SYDVKM. The length of the CDR3 is 14 residues. CDR3 sequence: CASSYRTGHYGYTF. CDR3 in DNA: TGTGCCAGCAGTTACCGGACAGGTCACTATGGCTACACCTTC.

This clone was found once. J is TRBJ1-5 and V is TRBV18; a weak D match, TRBD1 (6 bases). CDR3 size: 18 residues. CDR1 is KGHSH, CDR2 LQKENI, per germline. Trimming cost V 6 bases and J 2 bases, with 23 bases left between them. The CDR3 spells CASSPNSPGDHGNQPQHF. CDR3 coding DNA: TGTGCCAGCTCTCCCAATTCTCCAGGGGATCATGGCAATCAGCCCCAGCATTTT.

The chain has TRBV6-6 and TRBJ1-3; 7 nucleotides line up with TRBD1. Per the germline V gene, CDR1 is MNHNY and CDR2 is SVGAGI (reference sequence). V was pared by 4 bases and J by 4 bases, with 4 bases of the junction left unmatched. The CDR3 loop spans 14 amino acids. The DNA of the CDR3 is TGTGCCAGCAGTTCGACAGGGCAAGGAAACACCATATATTTT. Translated, it gives CASSSTGQGNTIYF.

V gene TRBV18 combines with J gene TRBJ2-7, with 9 positions matching TRBD1. Germline V gene lookup returns CDR1 KGHSH and CDR2 LQKENI. J lost 4 bases, V lost 2 bases, and 12 bases had no gene match. The CDR3 loop spans 17 amino acids. This chain's CDR3 is CASSPANRGPLSYEQYF. The CDR3 DNA reads TGTGCCAGCTCACCAGCAAACAGGGGGCCCCTCTCTTACGAGCAGTACTTC.

For the CDR3, the DNA is TGTGCCAGCAGTCCCGTTCTATCGGGGGTTGTGGCTGAAGCTTTCTTT. It codes for CASSPVLSGVVAEAFF. The chain links TRBV28 to TRBJ1-1, with TRBD1 as a possible D gene (5 bases). In germline, CDR1 is MDHEN, CDR2 SYDVKM. V was cut by 5 bases and J by 6 bases, with 22 bases left in between. CDR3 size: 16 residues.

This clone has more than one count but fewer than ten. The chain carries TRBV2 and TRBJ1-5, with a possible D match to TRBD1 (5 bases). CDR1 is SNHLY, CDR2 FYNNEI, per germline. Trimming removed 4 bases from V and 8 bases from J, with 12 bases in between. The length of the CDR3 is 13 residues. CDR3 residues: CASSGVREEPQHF. As DNA, the CDR3 is TGTGCCAGCAGTGGGGTCAGGGAGGAGCCCCAGCATTTT.

The V and J genes are TRBV29-1 and TRBJ2-2; no clear D gene. The CDR3 is 13 amino acids. Looked up from germline, CDR1 is SQVTM and CDR2 is ANQGSEA. V lost 3 bases, J lost 1 base, and 6 bases lay in between. The CDR3 DNA reads as TGCAGCGTTGATGGGCGGAACACCGGGGAGCTGTTTTTT. Encoded protein: CSVDGRNTGELFF.

DNA of the CDR3: TGTGCCAGCTCACCTATGGGGGTTGGCAGGGGTAAGGGAGAAGCTTTCTTT. Translation gives CASSPMGVGRGKGEAFF. The V call is TRBV18, the J call TRBJ1-1; maybe TRBD1 (6 bases). This CDR3 region has 17 residues. Germline CDR1 reads KGHSH; CDR2 reads LQKENI. Trimming took off 3 bases at V and 8 bases at J, with 25 bases between the two ends.

This chain connects TRBV13 to TRBJ2-7, with a tentative D call TRBD1 (5 bases). This CDR3 comprises 14 residues. Trimming removed 5 bases at V and 6 bases at J, with 17 bases between. Germline-derived CDR1 and CDR2 are PRHDT and FYEKMQ (reference sequence). The DNA of the CDR3 is TGTGCCAGCAGCCTCGTTGGACACAGGACCGAGCAGTACTTC. Protein: CASSLVGHRTEQYF. The variable domain in full, completed from reference TRBV13 and TRBJ2-7, reads AAGVIQSPRHLIKEKRETATLKCYPIPRHDTVYWYQQGPGQDPQFLISFYEKMQSDKGSIPDRFSAQQFSDYHSELNMSSLELGDSALYFCASSLVGHRTEQYFGPGTRLTVT.

Remarks on this clone: The germline gene is not matched at one end of the junction; a read error may be the cause. The chain recombines TRBV28 with TRBJ1-5; D ambiguous. CDR1 and CDR2 (germline): MDHEN, SYDVKM. There are 15 residues in the CDR3. The CDR3 is CASGPPRSSNQPQNF. The DNA for the CDR3 is TGTGCCTCCGGCCCCCCACGGAGTAGCAATCAGCCCCAGAATTTT.

CDR3: CAISDAGQGYTGELFF. CDR3 nucleotide sequence: TGTGCCATCAGTGATGCGGGACAGGGTTACACCGGGGAGCTGTTTTTT. The rearrangement links TRBV10-3 to TRBJ2-2, with TRBD1 matching over 9 bases. Germline CDR1 reads ENHRY; CDR2 reads SYGVKD. The CDR3 length is 16 residues. Trimming cost V 3 bases and J 3 bases; bases outside gene matches: 5.

This rearrangement joins TRBV9 to TRBJ2-1, with 8 positions matching TRBD1. The CDR3 is 15 amino acids. The germline CDR1 and CDR2 sequences are SGDLS and YYNGEE. Trimming removed 3 bases from V and 4 bases from J; junction bases left unmatched: 6. The CDR3 DNA is TGTGCCAGCAGCGGACGGGACAGGACTTACAATGAGCAGTTCTTC. Its protein product is CASSGRDRTYNEQFF.

The V and J genes are TRBV15 and TRBJ2-7, with TRBD2 as a possible D gene (5 bases). V was pared by 1 base and J by 9 bases, with 10 bases between. This CDR3 is built from 12 residues. CDR1 and CDR2 from the germline V gene are LNHNV and YYDKDF (reference sequence). CDR3 residues: CATSRGGHGQYF. The CDR3 bases are TGTGCCACCAGCAGAGGAGGGCACGGGCAGTACTTC.

The chain couples TRBV6-1 to TRBJ2-1, with TRBD2 matching over 9 bases. V shed 1 base, J shed 14 bases, and the junction held 9 bases outside the gene matches. Germline assignment: CDR1 MNHNS and CDR2 SASEGT. The CDR3 is made up of 14 amino acids. Here the CDR3 reads CASSEGRIAGAKFF. The CDR3 DNA is TGTGCCAGCAGTGAAGGTAGAATAGCGGGAGCTAAGTTCTTC.

This clone came up a few times. This CDR3 is also generated by other DNA sequences in the sample. CDR3 residues: CASSFQGQDTEAFF. The CDR3 DNA is TGCGCCAGCAGCTTTCAGGGGCAGGACACTGAAGCTTTCTTT. The gene calls are TRBV5-1 and TRBJ1-1; TRBD1 is a possible D gene (6 bases). Germline V gene data show CDR1 as SGHRS and CDR2 as YFSETQ. The ends were cut back, 2 bases at V and 3 bases at J, with 11 bases in the middle. The length of the CDR3 is 14 residues.

This chain connects TRBV7-9 to TRBJ1-1; tentatively, D is TRBD1 (5 bases). The CDR3 covers 14 residues. Trimming took 5 bases from V and 1 from J, leaving 11 bases between them. CDR1 is SEHNR, CDR2 FQNEAQ, per germline (reference sequence). CDR3 amino acids: CASSLRGKNTEAFF. DNA for the CDR3: TGTGCCAGCAGCCTGCGGGGGAAGAACACTGAAGCTTTCTTT.

V is TRBV28 and J is TRBJ2-5, with D unclear. CDR3 length: 11 amino acids. Germline CDR1 is MDHEN and CDR2 is SYDVKM. V lost 7 bases and J lost 4, with 7 bases in between. The CDR3 is CASTPGETQYF. The CDR3 nucleotides read TGTGCCAGCACCCCCGGAGAGACCCAGTACTTC.

In its sample, this clone was seen a few times. The V and J genes are TRBV9 and TRBJ2-1; TRBD1 aligns across 7 bases. Germline CDR1 SGDLS, CDR2 YYNGEE. The CDR3 sequence is 15 residues long. Trimming cost V 1 base and J 8 bases; bases outside gene matches: 9. Here the CDR3 DNA reads TGTGCCAGCAGCGTACGGCAGGGGGAAGGCGATGAGCAGTTCTTC. As protein: CASSVRQGEGDEQFF.

This clone has just a few counts. The V gene is TRBV28, the J gene TRBJ2-7; tentatively, D is TRBD2 (5 bases). Trimming took off 1 base at V and 2 bases at J, with 12 bases between the two ends. The CDR3 runs to 15 residues. Germline CDR1 reads MDHEN; CDR2 reads SYDVKM. This chain's CDR3 is CASSLSSGLPYEQYF. The CDR3 DNA is TGTGCCAGCAGTTTATCAAGCGGCTTGCCCTACGAGCAGTACTTC.

The chain carries TRBV6-5 and TRBJ1-2; a possible D gene is TRBD1 (6 bases). Germline lookup yields CDR1 MNHEY and CDR2 SVGAGI. This CDR3 is 14 amino acids long. V dropped 3 bases and J dropped 8 bases, with 16 bases sitting between them. DNA for the CDR3: TGTGCCAGCAGTTATAACAGGGCGGAAGGAGGCTACACCTTC. It codes for CASSYNRAEGGYTF.

The chain recombines TRBV28 with TRBJ2-2; TRBD1 might be the D (8 bases). This CDR3 spans 15 amino acids. Germline assignment: CDR1 MDHEN and CDR2 SYDVKM. V lost 6 bases and J lost 6, with 17 bases in between. CDR3 nucleotides: TGTGCCAGCAGACTCACAGGGGGGGGAGCCGGGGAGCTGTTTTTT. As protein: CASRLTGGGAGELFF.

The chain is built from TRBV25-1 and TRBJ2-7, with 10 bases aligning to TRBD1. This CDR3 has 13 amino acids. Trimming removed 4 bases from V and 5 bases from J; junction bases left unmatched: 2. Germline V lookup: CDR1 MGHDK, CDR2 SYGVNS. DNA for the CDR3: TGTGCCAGCAGTGGACAGGGGGCTAACGAGCAGTACTTC. Translated, it gives CASSGQGANEQYF.

This clone was observed a few times. The J gene is TRBJ1-2, the V gene TRBV19; 8 bases map to TRBD1. Germline V CDR1 and CDR2: LNHDA, SQIVND (reference sequence). J gave up 8 bases and V 2 bases, and 4 bases lay outside the gene matches. The CDR3 has 13 amino acids. The CDR3 nucleotides read TGTGCCAGTAGTATACAGGGGGCGCGAGGCTACACCTTC. Translating gives CASSIQGARGYTF. Filled out from reference TRBV19 and TRBJ1-2, the complete variable domain reads DGGITQSPKYLFRKEGQNVTLSCEQNLNHDAMYWYRQDPGQGLRLIYYSQIVNDFQKGDIAEGYSVSREKKESFPLTVTSAQKNPTAFYLCASSIQGARGYTFGSGTRLTVV.

This clone was picked up a small number of times. The chain recombines TRBV21-1 with TRBJ1-1; the D call in the table, TRBD1, was not verified against the DNA. TRBV21-1 is marked as a pseudogene. The CDR3 extends over 18 amino acids. CDR3 sequence reads: CASSASPKTGTGWTEAFF. CDR3 in DNA: TGTGCCAGCAGCGCATCGCCTAAGACCGGGACAGGGTGGACTGAAGCTTTCTTT.

The chain uses TRBV2 and TRBJ2-1, with 9 positions matching TRBD2. The length of the CDR3 is 17 residues. Unmatched junction bases numbered 10, after V lost 4 bases and J lost 3 bases. Germline values: CDR1 SNHLY, CDR2 FYNNEI. The CDR3 spells CASSGGISGRIYNEQFF. CDR3 DNA sequence: TGTGCCAGCAGTGGGGGCATTAGCGGGAGAATCTACAATGAGCAGTTCTTC. The full variable domain, its missing parts supplied by reference TRBV2 and TRBJ2-1, is EPEVTQTPSHQVTQMGQEVILRCVPISNHLYFYWYRQILGQKVEFLVSFYNNEISEKSEIFDDQFSVERPDGSNFTLKIRSTKLEDSAMYFCASSGGISGRIYNEQFFGPGTRLTVL.

The chain employs TRBV5-1 and TRBJ1-6, with 8 nucleotides matching TRBD1. Germline V gene sequence: CDR1 SGHRS, CDR2 YFSETQ. With 1 base clipped from V and 10 bases from J, the junction kept 7 bases outside the gene matches. The CDR3 runs 15 residues. The CDR3 here is CASSLSGQGRSPLHF. Here the CDR3 DNA reads TGCGCCAGCAGCTTGTCAGGACAGGGTCGGTCACCCCTCCACTTT.